The 31 T cell receptor beta chains in this list originate from one sample, sequenced in a study of blood T cell repertoires in COVID-19. Assay: immunoSEQ multiplex PCR; the TCRdb copy retains only in-frame clones and omits some. Here the sample spans over 100,000 clones, more than 75% being singletons. Sequencing input: peripheral blood. These receptors were taken from a man aged 70 or older with acute or convalescent COVID-19.

The chain uses TRBV28 and TRBJ2-1, with D uncertain. Germline-derived CDR1 and CDR2 are MDHEN and SYDVKM. The CDR3 is 15 residues long. The ends were cut back, 4 bases at V and 8 bases at J, with 18 bases in the middle. The CDR3 is CASSSPIRLGYEQFF. CDR3 DNA sequence: TGTGCCAGCAGTTCCCCCATTCGCCTAGGCTATGAGCAGTTCTTC.

For this clone: One end of the junction fails to match germline, which may point to a read error. V usage is TRBV6-5 and J usage is TRBJ2-1; TRBD1 aligns across 9 bases. Looked up from germline, CDR1 is MNHEY and CDR2 is SVGAGI. This CDR3 region has 13 residues. DNA for the CDR3: TGTGCCAGCAGTTACGGGAACAGGGGGCGCTTCGTCTTC. Protein sequence: CASSYGNRGRFVF.

The gene calls are TRBV14 and TRBJ2-3; 15 nucleotides align to TRBD2. The CDR3 has 16 amino acids. Germline trimming cut 5 bases from V and 5 bases from J; bases unmatched to any gene: 5. Germline V gives CDR1 SGHDN, CDR2 FVKESK. In DNA form, the CDR3 reads TGTGCCAGCAGCGGACTAGCGGGGGGGCCCGGAGATACGCAGTATTTT. Translation gives CASSGLAGGPGDTQYF.

The gene calls are TRBV4-2 and TRBJ1-6; D ambiguous. Germline CDR1 LGHNA, CDR2 YNFKEQ. The germline V and J ends were trimmed by 4 bases and 4 bases, with 20 bases remaining between them. The CDR3 totals 18 residues. CDR3 DNA sequence: TGTGCCAGCAGCCTTCCCGTGGACCAGGAGGAGTATAATTCACCCCTCCACTTT. Translation gives CASSLPVDQEEYNSPLHF.

As to this clone: Other DNA sequences within the sample encode an identical CDR3. This chain joins TRBV5-1 and TRBJ2-1, with D perhaps TRBD2 (5 bases). CDR3 length: 14 residues. V dropped 0 bases and J dropped 4 bases, with 8 bases sitting between them. Germline V gene data show CDR1 as SGHRS and CDR2 as YFSETQ. CDR3 coding DNA: TGCGCCAGCAGCTTGGTCGGCGGGTACAATGAGCAGTTCTTC. Its protein product is CASSLVGGYNEQFF.

This sequence joins TRBV11-2 and TRBJ1-2, with D possibly TRBD1 on 5 matching bases. Trimming left V 7 bases short and J 8 bases short, with 17 bases between. This CDR3 is built from 13 residues. From germline, CDR1 is SGHAT and CDR2 FQNNGV. CDR3 nucleotide sequence: TGTGCCAGCACTCCGGGGGGGTGGCGCGGCTACACCTTC. Translating gives CASTPGGWRGYTF.

This clone was picked up a small number of times. The DNA for the CDR3 is TGTGCCAGTACCAAGAAGGGGGAAAGCAATCAGCCCCAGCATTTT. Encoded protein: CASTKKGESNQPQHF. The chain combines TRBV19 with TRBJ1-5; a weak D match, TRBD1 (6 bases). Trimming pared 7 bases from V and 1 base from J, leaving 14 bases between. Germline CDR1 and CDR2: LNHDA and SQIVND (reference sequence). The CDR3 covers 15 residues.

A single count supports this clone. The same CDR3 can be traced to other DNA sequences in this sample. The CDR3 loop reads CASSLGTSRSTDTQYF. The CDR3 nucleotides are TGTGCCAGCAGCTTGGGGACTAGTCGTAGCACAGATACGCAGTATTTT. This chain uses TRBV5-4 with TRBJ2-3; 7 nucleotides agree with TRBD2. The CDR3 consists of 16 residues. J lost 0 bases, V lost 0 bases, and 4 bases had no gene match. Germline assignment: CDR1 SGHNT and CDR2 YYREEE (reference sequence). The full variable domain, rest sourced from reference TRBV5-4 and TRBJ2-3, is ETGVTQSPTHLIKTRGQQVTLRCSSQSGHNTVSWYQQALGQGPQFIFQYYREEENGRGNFPPRFSGLQFPNYSSELNVNALELDDSALYLCASSLGTSRSTDTQYFGPGTRLTVL.

The rearrangement links TRBV4-1 to TRBJ2-7; no clear D. The CDR3 consists of 12 residues. The germline gives CDR1 MGHRA, CDR2 YSYEKL. Trimming stripped 3 bases from V and 6 bases from J, with 9 bases between. The CDR3: CASSQAFGEQYF. The DNA of the CDR3 is TGCGCCAGCAGCCAGGCCTTTGGCGAGCAGTACTTC.

The chain recombines TRBV7-9 with TRBJ2-7, with TRBD2 matching 8 bases. Per the germline V gene, CDR1 is SEHNR and CDR2 is FQNEAQ (reference sequence). CDR3 length equals 16 residues. J was trimmed by 7 bases and V by 3 bases; bases with no gene match: 14. CDR3 nucleotides: TGTGCCAGCAGCTTTCAACGGACTAGCACCCAAGGGGAGCAGTACTTC. It is translated as CASSFQRTSTQGEQYF.

This chain connects TRBV5-1 to TRBJ2-3; perhaps TRBD1 as D (6 bases). This CDR3 region has 15 residues. Trimming stripped 5 bases from V and 2 bases from J, with 15 bases between. CDR1 is SGHRS, CDR2 YFSETQ, per germline. This CDR3 is CASSRGDIPTDTQYF. CDR3 DNA sequence: TGCGCCAGCAGTAGAGGGGACATACCCACAGATACGCAGTATTTT.

This chain joins TRBV19 and TRBJ1-3; tentatively, D is TRBD1 (5 bases). CDR1 is LNHDA and CDR2 is SQIVND in the germline V gene (reference sequence). The length of the CDR3 is 15 residues. Deletions cut 5 bases from V and 0 bases from J, with 11 bases between. CDR3 bases: TGTGCCAGTAGTTGGCGGGACTTCTCTGGAAACACCATATATTTT. This codes for CASSWRDFSGNTIYF. The whole variable domain, remainder taken from reference TRBV19 and TRBJ1-3, is DGGITQSPKYLFRKEGQNVTLSCEQNLNHDAMYWYRQDPGQGLRLIYYSQIVNDFQKGDIAEGYSVSREKKESFPLTVTSAQKNPTAFYLCASSWRDFSGNTIYFGEGSWLTVV.

This sequence joins TRBV7-9 and TRBJ1-4; D possibly corresponds to TRBD1 (5 bases). The germline V and J ends were trimmed by 5 bases and 2 bases, with 9 bases remaining between them. CDR3 length equals 14 residues. The germline V gene has CDR1 SEHNR and CDR2 FQNEAQ (reference sequence). The CDR3 region is CASSRQLTNEKLFF. CDR3 in DNA: TGTGCCAGCAGCCGACAGTTGACTAATGAAAAACTGTTTTTT.

The rearrangement uses TRBV9 and TRBJ1-3; D not certain. V gave up 0 bases and J gave up 2 bases, with 12 bases separating them. The length of the CDR3 is 16 residues. Germline values: CDR1 SGDLS, CDR2 YYNGEE. The CDR3 loop is CASSVAIALTGNTIYF. The CDR3 DNA reads TGTGCCAGCAGCGTAGCAATTGCGCTCACTGGAAACACCATATATTTT.

The V call is TRBV15, the J call TRBJ1-1, with D unresolved. V was pared by 8 bases and J by 3 bases, with 7 bases between. The CDR3 has 11 amino acids. CDR1 is LNHNV, CDR2 YYDKDF, per germline (reference sequence). The CDR3 region is CATREDTEAFF. The DNA for the CDR3 is TGTGCCACCCGGGAGGACACTGAAGCTTTCTTT.

V usage is TRBV29-1 and J usage is TRBJ1-1; 10 bases agree with TRBD1. Trimming cost V 3 bases and J 8 bases; bases outside gene matches: 9. Germline V CDR1 and CDR2: SQVTM, ANQGSEA. The CDR3 is made up of 14 amino acids. The CDR3 nucleotides are TGCAGCGTTGACAGAGGGGGACAGGGGTCCGAAGCTTTCTTT. Translated: CSVDRGGQGSEAFF.

This clone has a handful of counts. The chain uses TRBV28 and TRBJ2-7; D is possibly TRBD2 (6 bases). Germline V CDR1 and CDR2: MDHEN, SYDVKM. This CDR3 region has 12 residues. Trimming took off 1 base at V and 6 bases at J, with 7 bases between the two ends. CDR3 DNA: TGTGCCAGCAGTTTATTGGGGGGCGAGCAGTACTTC. It translates to CASSLLGGEQYF.

This clone occurred a few times. The chain joins TRBV19 to TRBJ1-2; perhaps TRBD1 as D (6 bases). V was trimmed by 6 bases and J by 3 bases, leaving 14 bases between them. CDR1 and CDR2 from the germline V gene are LNHDA and SQIVND (reference sequence). This CDR3 spans 14 amino acids. The CDR3 region is CASRRGGPDYGYTF. The CDR3 DNA follows: TGTGCCAGTAGGAGAGGGGGTCCGGACTATGGCTACACCTTC.

This clone was recorded once. This chain joins TRBV27 and TRBJ1-2; D is possibly TRBD1 (5 bases). V was shortened by 5 bases and J by 5 bases, with 18 bases between the two germline ends. The CDR3 has 15 amino acids. The germline CDR1 and CDR2 sequences are MNHEY and SMNVEV (reference sequence). The DNA for the CDR3 is TGTGCCAGCAGTCGCACCACAGGAAACGTTTATGGCTACACCTTC. Translation gives CASSRTTGNVYGYTF.

This clone appeared a single time. The rearrangement uses TRBV3-1 (or the pseudogene TRBV3-2) and TRBJ1-2, with 8 bases lining up with TRBD1. The CDR3 loop spans 13 amino acids. V was clipped by 4 bases and J by 7 bases; unmatched bases: 5. Germline CDR1 LGHDT, CDR2 YNNKEL (reference sequence). For the CDR3, the DNA is TGTGCCAGCAGCCGTGGGACAGGTGTTGGCTACACCTTC. This encodes CASSRGTGVGYTF.

The chain combines TRBV10-1 with TRBJ1-2; D is uncertain. The CDR3 has 13 residues. Germline V gene data show CDR1 as WNHNN and CDR2 as SYGVQD (reference sequence). Trimming took 2 bases from V and 2 from J, leaving 6 bases between them. Written as DNA, the CDR3 is TGCGCCAGCAGTGAGCAGAAGAACTATGGCTACACCTTC. This codes for CASSEQKNYGYTF.

V usage is TRBV7-2 and J usage is TRBJ2-1, with D tentatively TRBD2 (5 bases). V lost 4 bases to trimming and J lost 15 bases, with 13 bases between them. The V gene's germline CDR1 is SGHTA and CDR2 FQGNSA. The CDR3 consists of 11 residues. The CDR3 region has the DNA TGTGCCAGCAGCTCGACTACCTCGCGGTTCTTC. Protein: CASSSTTSRFF.

The V and J genes are TRBV2 and TRBJ1-6; 10 nucleotides match TRBD1. The germline V gene has CDR1 SNHLY and CDR2 FYNNEI. The CDR3 contains 14 residues. The trim removed 6 bases at V and 8 bases at J, leaving 4 bases unmatched. DNA of the CDR3: TGTGCCAGCAGGGGACAGGGGATCTATTCACCCCTCCACTTT. It is translated as CASRGQGIYSPLHF.

The CDR3 is CASSRGGWNTQYF. Here the CDR3 DNA reads TGTGCCAGCAGCCGGGGGGGTTGGAATACGCAGTATTTT. J is TRBJ2-3 and V is TRBV14; TRBD2 aligns across 7 bases. The germline gives CDR1 SGHDN, CDR2 FVKESK. V lost 4 bases to trimming and J lost 7 bases; unmatched junction nucleotides: 5. CDR3 size: 13 residues.

V usage is TRBV5-1 and J usage is TRBJ2-3, with 11 nucleotides matching TRBD2. The CDR3 is 17 residues long. V shed 4 bases, J shed 1 base, and the junction held 8 bases outside the gene matches. Germline CDR1 SGHRS, CDR2 YFSETQ. This CDR3 reads CASSPLSSGGRTDTQYF. CDR3 nucleotides: TGCGCCAGCAGCCCGTTGTCTAGCGGGGGGCGCACAGATACGCAGTATTTT.

V is TRBV27 and J is TRBJ1-2; D gene ambiguous. This CDR3 is built from 12 residues. V was trimmed by 8 bases and J by 5 bases, leaving 12 bases between them. Germline V CDR1 and CDR2: MNHEY, SMNVEV (reference sequence). In DNA form, the CDR3 reads TGTGCCAGCGGAAAGACAACTTATGGCTACACCTTC. Its translation is CASGKTTYGYTF.

The CDR3 DNA reads TGTGCCAGCAGTCCCGTTCAGGGGGCGCGCGAAAAACTGTTTTTT. It is translated as CASSPVQGAREKLFF. J is TRBJ1-4 and V is TRBV6-6; 8 bases agree with TRBD1. There are 15 residues in the CDR3. The V gene end was trimmed by 5 bases and the J gene end by 8 bases; junction bases not matched to a gene: 10. Germline V lookup: CDR1 MNHNY, CDR2 SVGAGI (reference sequence).

In nucleotides, the CDR3 is TGTGCCAGCAGCCCGAGTCCAGGACTCCAACAAGAGACCCAGTACTTC. This translates into CASSPSPGLQQETQYF. The chain links TRBV9 to TRBJ2-5; D perhaps matches TRBD2 (5 bases). The germline CDR1 and CDR2 sequences are SGDLS and YYNGEE. V gave up 4 bases and J gave up 2 bases, with 18 bases separating them. The CDR3 length is 16 residues.

The chain joins TRBV29-1 to TRBJ1-2; 7 bases are shared with TRBD1. The germline V gene has CDR1 SQVTM and CDR2 ANQGSEA. V lost 3 bases and J lost 4; bases outside the gene matches: 5. CDR3 length: 13 residues. The DNA for the CDR3 is TGCAGCGTTGATGGGGACAGTTCCTATGGCTACACCTTC. Its translation is CSVDGDSSYGYTF.

V is TRBV5-1 and J is TRBJ1-4, with TRBD1 matching 7 bases. J was trimmed by 6 bases and V by 1 base; bases with no gene match: 6. The germline V gene encodes CDR1 SGHRS and CDR2 YFSETQ. The CDR3 has 15 residues. CDR3 nucleotides: TGCGCCAGCAGCTTGATGCGTCAGGGGGATGAAAAACTGTTTTTT. This encodes CASSLMRQGDEKLFF.

V and J are TRBV5-1 and TRBJ2-4, with 7 bases matching TRBD2. Germline trimming cut 1 base from V and 9 bases from J; bases unmatched to any gene: 10. This CDR3 contains 15 residues. From germline, CDR1 is SGHRS and CDR2 YFSETQ. The CDR3 loop reads CASSLRGSGEGIQYF. As DNA, the CDR3 is TGCGCCAGCAGCTTGAGGGGATCGGGGGAGGGCATTCAGTACTTC.